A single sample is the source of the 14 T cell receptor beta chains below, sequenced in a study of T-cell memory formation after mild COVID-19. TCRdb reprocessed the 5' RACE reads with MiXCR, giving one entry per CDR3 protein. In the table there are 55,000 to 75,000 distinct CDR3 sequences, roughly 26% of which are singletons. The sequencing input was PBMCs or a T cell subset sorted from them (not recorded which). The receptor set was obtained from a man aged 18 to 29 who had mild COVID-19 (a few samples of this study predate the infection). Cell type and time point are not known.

DNA for the CDR3: TGTGCCAGCAGTTACTCACTTGGGGTATCCTACGAGCAGTACTTC. It codes for CASSYSLGVSYEQYF. The chain joins TRBV6-5 to TRBJ2-7; D is unclear. V shed 0 bases and J shed 1 base, with 10 bases lying between them. Per the germline V gene, CDR1 is MNHEY and CDR2 is SVGAGI. The CDR3 spans 15 residues.

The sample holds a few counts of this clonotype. The CDR3 nucleotides read TGTGCCAGCAGCGACAGGGGAAAGACCCAGTACTTC. Translating it yields CASSDRGKTQYF. The chain is built from TRBV14 and TRBJ2-5, with 8 nucleotides matching TRBD1. The CDR3 length is 12 residues. After removal of 5 bases from V and 6 bases from J, the junction contained 2 bases not matched to a gene. CDR1 and CDR2 from the germline V gene are SGHDN and FVKESK.

CDR3 DNA: TGCGCCAGCAGCCCGCGAGACAGGGTGTCCTTCTATGGCTACACCTTC. This translates into CASSPRDRVSFYGYTF. This chain joins TRBV4-3 and TRBJ1-2; 7 nucleotides line up with TRBD1. CDR1 and CDR2 from the germline V gene are LGHNA and YSLEER. Unmatched junction bases numbered 12, after V lost 4 bases and J lost 4 bases. CDR3 length: 16 amino acids.

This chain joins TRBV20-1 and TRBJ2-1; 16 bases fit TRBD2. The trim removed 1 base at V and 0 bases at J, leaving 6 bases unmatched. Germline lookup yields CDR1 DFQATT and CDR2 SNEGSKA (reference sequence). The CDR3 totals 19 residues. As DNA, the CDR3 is TGCAGTGCTAGAGCCGGGACTAGCGGGAGGGTCAGCTCCTACAATGAGCAGTTCTTC. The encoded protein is CSARAGTSGRVSSYNEQFF.

This chain's CDR3 is CASSSPGSVTLHF. The CDR3 bases are TGTGCCAGCAGCTCCCCCGGATCGGTCACCCTCCACTTT. The J gene is TRBJ1-6, the V gene TRBV13; D is undetermined. CDR1 PRHDT and CDR2 FYEKMQ come from the germline V gene (reference sequence). The CDR3 is 13 amino acids. Trimming cost V 4 bases and J 14 bases, with 15 bases left between them.

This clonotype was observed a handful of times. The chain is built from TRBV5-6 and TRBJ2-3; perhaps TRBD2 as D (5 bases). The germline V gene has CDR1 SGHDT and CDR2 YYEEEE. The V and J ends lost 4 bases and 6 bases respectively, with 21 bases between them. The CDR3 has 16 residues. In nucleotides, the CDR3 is TGTGCCAGCAGCAACGAGCGGCGGGTGAACGGGGATACGCAGTATTTT. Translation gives CASSNERRVNGDTQYF.

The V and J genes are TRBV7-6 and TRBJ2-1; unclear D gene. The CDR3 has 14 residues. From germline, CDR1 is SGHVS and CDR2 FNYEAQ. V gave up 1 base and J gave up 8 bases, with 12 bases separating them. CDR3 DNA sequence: TGTGCCAGCAGCTTAGGGACCCTTGGGGATGAGCAGTTCTTC. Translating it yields CASSLGTLGDEQFF.

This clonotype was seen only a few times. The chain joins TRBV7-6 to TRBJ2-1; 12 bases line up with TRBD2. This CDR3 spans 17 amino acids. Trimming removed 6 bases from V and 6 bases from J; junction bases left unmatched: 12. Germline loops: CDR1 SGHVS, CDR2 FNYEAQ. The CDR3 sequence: CASRTDSSSGGVNEQFF. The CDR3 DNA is TGTGCCAGCAGGACCGACTCCTCTAGCGGGGGGGTCAATGAGCAGTTCTTC.

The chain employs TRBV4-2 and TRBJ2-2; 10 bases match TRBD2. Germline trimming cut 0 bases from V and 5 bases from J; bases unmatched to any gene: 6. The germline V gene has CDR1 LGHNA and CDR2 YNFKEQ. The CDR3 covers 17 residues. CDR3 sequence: CASSQENSGGATGELFF. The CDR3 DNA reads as TGTGCCAGCAGCCAAGAGAACAGCGGGGGGGCAACCGGGGAGCTGTTTTTT.

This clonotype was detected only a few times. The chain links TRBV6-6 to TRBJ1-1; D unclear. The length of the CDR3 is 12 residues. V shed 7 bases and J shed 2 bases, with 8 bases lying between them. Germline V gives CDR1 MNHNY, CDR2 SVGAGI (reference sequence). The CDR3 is CASTAANTEAFF. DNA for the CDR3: TGTGCCAGCACAGCAGCAAACACTGAAGCTTTCTTT.

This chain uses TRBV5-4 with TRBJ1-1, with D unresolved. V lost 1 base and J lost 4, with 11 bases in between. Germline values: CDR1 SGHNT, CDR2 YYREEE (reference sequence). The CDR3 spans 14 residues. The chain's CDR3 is CASSLSQRPTEAFF. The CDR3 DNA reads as TGTGCCAGCAGCTTGTCGCAGCGGCCCACTGAAGCTTTCTTT.

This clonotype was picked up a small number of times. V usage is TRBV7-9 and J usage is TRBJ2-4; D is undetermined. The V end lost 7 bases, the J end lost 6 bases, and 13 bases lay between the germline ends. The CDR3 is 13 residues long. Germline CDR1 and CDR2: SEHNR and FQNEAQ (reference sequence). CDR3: CASNPPGGNIQYF. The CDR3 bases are TGTGCCAGCAATCCCCCAGGCGGAAACATTCAGTACTTC.

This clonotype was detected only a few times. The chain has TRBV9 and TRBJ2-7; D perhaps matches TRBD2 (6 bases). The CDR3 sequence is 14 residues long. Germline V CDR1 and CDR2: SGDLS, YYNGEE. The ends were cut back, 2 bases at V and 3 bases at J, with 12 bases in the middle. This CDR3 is CASSVGGTYYEQYF. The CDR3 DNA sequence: TGTGCCAGCAGCGTCGGGGGAACCTACTACGAGCAGTACTTC.

CDR3 in amino acids: CASSLGTGYTEAFF. The CDR3 bases are TGTGCCAGCAGTTTAGGGACAGGGTACACTGAAGCTTTCTTT. This chain links TRBV12-3 or TRBV12-4 with TRBJ1-1, with TRBD1 matching over 8 bases. V gave up 1 base and J gave up 3 bases; unmatched junction bases: 1. CDR3 size: 14 residues.